Included here is one T cell receptor (beta chain) sequence, with context. Its antigen is not known. The data were taken from a study of T cells in Graves' hyperthyroidism and ophthalmopathy. General study results and limits: Separating ophthalmopathy from stable hyperthyroidism was achieved by a 13 V-J model. The blood repertoire included most of the expanded thyroid clonotypes above 0.001.

Clinical symptoms, serum thyroxine and TRAb, thyroid ultrasound and orbital computed tomography together formed the diagnostic basis. Germline-derived CDR1 and CDR2 are SGHTA and FQGNSA. Deletions cut 5 bases from V and 8 bases from J, with 12 bases between. This CDR3 has 12 residues. RNA transcripts provided the source from which TCR beta CDR3 regions were amplified. TCR CDR3 underwent first-round RT-PCR with the HTBI primer set. TCRdb reprocessed the multiplex PCR reads via MiXCR and lists one record per CDR3 protein. This repertoire shows roughly 380,000 distinct CDR3 sequences, around 18% found once; its top ten account for about 16%.

Sequenced sample: blood. This clonotype originated in a woman in her thirties or forties with Graves' ophthalmopathy. The chain uses TRBV7-2 and TRBJ1-2, with D hard to call. The CDR3 DNA follows: TGTGCCAGCAGCCCGGACCCCGTGGGCTACACCTTC. Translation gives CASSPDPVGYTF.